These 17 T cell receptor beta chains share one sample of origin, sequenced in a study of T cell responses to AZD1222 COVID-19 vaccine. Produced via immunoSEQ multiplex PCR; TCRdb's table is partial and in-frame only. Of about 200,000 clones detected, just over 90% appear once; the ten largest clones hold less than 4.5%. Source: peripheral blood, taken 28 days after the second dose of the MenACWY control vaccine. The receptors shown here come from an adult who received the MenACWY meningococcal vaccine as a control.

V and J are TRBV7-2 and TRBJ1-1; D is possibly TRBD1 (5 bases). The CDR3 extends over 13 amino acids. The germline V gene encodes CDR1 SGHTA and CDR2 FQGNSA. Trimming shortened V by 5 bases and J by 2 bases, and 9 bases separated the two germline ends. The CDR3: CASSVDTNTEAFF. DNA for the CDR3: TGTGCCAGCAGCGTGGACACCAACACTGAAGCTTTCTTT. The full variable domain, completed using reference TRBV7-2 and TRBJ1-1, is GAGVSQSPSNKVTEKGKDVELRCDPISGHTALYWYRQSLGQGLEFLIYFQGNSAPDKSGLPSDRFSAERTGGSVSTLTIQRTQQEDSAVYLCASSVDTNTEAFFGQGTRLTVV.

J is TRBJ1-1 and V is TRBV6-5; 7 bases align to TRBD1. CDR1 is MNHEY, CDR2 SVGAGI, per germline. Trimming cost V 4 bases and J 12 bases; bases outside gene matches: 8. This CDR3 region has 12 residues. The CDR3 spells CASSSETGRTFF. The DNA for the CDR3 is TGTGCCAGCAGTTCCGAGACAGGGAGAACTTTCTTT.

The J gene is TRBJ2-1, the V gene TRBV15, with 7 bases identical to TRBD2. CDR1 LNHNV and CDR2 YYDKDF come from the germline V gene (reference sequence). The CDR3 contains 18 residues. The V gene end was trimmed by 0 bases and the J gene end by 1 base; junction bases not matched to a gene: 9. CDR3 bases: TGTGCCACCAGCAGAGATCCGCAGCGGGAAGGATCCTACAATGAGCAGTTCTTC. Its protein product is CATSRDPQREGSYNEQFF. Combining the CDR3 with reference TRBV15 and TRBJ2-1 gives the whole variable domain DAMVIQNPRYQVTQFGKPVTLSCSQTLNHNVMYWYQQKSSQAPKLLFHYYDKDFNNEADTPDNFQSRRPNTSFCFLDIRSPGLGDTAMYLCATSRDPQREGSYNEQFFGPGTRLTVL.

The CDR3 bases are TGTGCCAGCAGCCAGAGCGGGAGGGGGTCCTACGAGCAGTACTTC. As protein: CASSQSGRGSYEQYF. The chain employs TRBV6-6 and TRBJ2-7, with 10 bases aligning to TRBD2. Looked up from germline, CDR1 is MNHNY and CDR2 is SVGAGI (reference sequence). V gave up 6 bases and J gave up 1 base; unmatched junction bases: 6. This CDR3 has 15 residues.

V usage is TRBV19 and J usage is TRBJ2-3; no definite D call. Germline lookup yields CDR1 LNHDA and CDR2 SQIVND (reference sequence). Trimming took 3 bases from V and 0 from J, leaving 7 bases between them. CDR3 length equals 14 residues. The CDR3 DNA sequence: TGTGCCAGTAGTATGTTCTGGAGCACAGATACGCAGTATTTT. Translating gives CASSMFWSTDTQYF.

The chain combines TRBV6-4 with TRBJ1-1; tentatively, D is TRBD1 (5 bases). Trimming took 5 bases from V and 4 from J, leaving 11 bases between them. In germline, CDR1 is MRHNA, CDR2 SNTAGT. The CDR3 length is 13 residues. The chain's CDR3 is CASSPGPSTEAFF. The CDR3 bases are TGTGCCAGCAGTCCAGGGCCCAGCACTGAAGCTTTCTTT.

The chain links TRBV4-2 to TRBJ2-2, with TRBD1 identical over 10 bases. The CDR3 runs to 17 residues. J lost 4 bases, V lost 2 bases, and 7 bases had no gene match. Germline V gene lookup returns CDR1 LGHNA and CDR2 YNFKEQ. CDR3 protein: CASSQLPGTGATGELFF. The CDR3 nucleotides read TGTGCCAGCAGCCAACTCCCCGGGACAGGGGCCACCGGGGAGCTGTTTTTT.

CDR3 loop: CASSPRTSGRYNEQFF. In nucleotides, the CDR3 is TGTGCCAGCAGTCCCCGGACTAGCGGGAGGTACAATGAGCAGTTCTTC. J is TRBJ2-1 and V is TRBV28; 14 nucleotides line up with TRBD2. Germline CDR1 is MDHEN and CDR2 is SYDVKM. V was clipped by 5 bases and J by 4 bases; unmatched bases: 4. The CDR3 runs 16 residues.

The chain employs TRBV28 and TRBJ2-2, with TRBD2 matching 8 bases. Germline assignment: CDR1 MDHEN and CDR2 SYDVKM. The CDR3 totals 14 residues. Trimming at V came to 6 bases and at J to 7 bases, leaving 7 bases not matched to a gene. DNA for the CDR3: TGTGCCAGCAGCCGGGGGGGCTCTGGCGGGGAGCTGTTTTTT. Protein: CASSRGGSGGELFF.

The chain employs TRBV29-1 and TRBJ2-1, with D uncertain. V lost 2 bases to trimming and J lost 8 bases, with 13 bases between them. Looked up from germline, CDR1 is SQVTM and CDR2 is ANQGSEA. This CDR3 has 13 residues. DNA for the CDR3: TGCAGCGTTGAAAGCACAACTCGGGATGAGCAGTTCTTC. Its protein product is CSVESTTRDEQFF.

The CDR3 nucleotides are TGTGCCAGCAGCCAACAGGGTGCCGACACTGAAGCTTTCTTT. Its translation is CASSQQGADTEAFF. The chain recombines TRBV7-2 with TRBJ1-1; D is perhaps TRBD1 (6 bases). Germline CDR1 is SGHTA and CDR2 is FQGNSA. Trimming took off 5 bases at V and 3 bases at J, with 13 bases between the two ends. The CDR3 spans 14 residues.

This chain links TRBV5-1 with TRBJ2-7, with a weak D call TRBD1 (5 bases). Germline assignment: CDR1 SGHRS and CDR2 YFSETQ. V gave up 4 bases and J gave up 3 bases, with 14 bases separating them. The CDR3 runs 14 residues. The CDR3 is CASSQGASDYEQYF. CDR3 in DNA: TGCGCCAGCAGCCAGGGCGCGTCGGACTACGAGCAGTACTTC.

This clone came up once. The chain carries TRBV7-2 and TRBJ1-2; 7 positions agree with TRBD1. Germline CDR1 reads SGHTA; CDR2 reads FQGNSA. The CDR3 is 14 residues long. The V gene end was trimmed by 6 bases and the J gene end by 8 bases; junction bases not matched to a gene: 12. CDR3 sequence (DNA): TGTGCCAGCAGGGAAGCGACAGGGTCGGGAGGCTACACCTTC. Protein sequence: CASREATGSGGYTF.

This clone appeared a single time. V usage is TRBV19 and J usage is TRBJ1-5; TRBD1 agrees at 8 bases. The germline CDR1 and CDR2 sequences are LNHDA and SQIVND (reference sequence). The CDR3 sequence is 17 residues long. The V segment lost 3 bases and the J segment 4 bases; nucleotides outside the gene matches: 11. The DNA of the CDR3 is TGTGCCAGTAGTATCCGACAGGGGCTCAAACCTAATCAGCCCCAGCATTTT. Translated: CASSIRQGLKPNQPQHF.

The V and J genes are TRBV12-3 or TRBV12-4 and TRBJ1-2; perhaps TRBD1 as D (6 bases). The V end lost 7 bases, the J end lost 4 bases, and 13 bases lay between the germline ends. There are 13 residues in the CDR3. CDR3 protein: CASTWGRGYGYTF. Written as DNA, the CDR3 is TGTGCCAGCACTTGGGGGCGCGGCTATGGCTACACCTTC.

The chain links TRBV7-2 to TRBJ2-7, with TRBD2 matching over 8 bases. The V segment lost 10 bases and the J segment 2 bases; nucleotides outside the gene matches: 10. The CDR3 consists of 14 residues. Looked up from germline, CDR1 is SGHTA and CDR2 is FQGNSA. CDR3 nucleotide sequence: TGTGCCACTTCGGGGGTAGCGGGGCCCTACGAGCAGTACTTC. Amino acids: CATSGVAGPYEQYF. The full variable domain, with the rest looked up from reference TRBV7-2 and TRBJ2-7, is GAGVSQSPSNKVTEKGKDVELRCDPISGHTALYWYRQSLGQGLEFLIYFQGNSAPDKSGLPSDRFSAERTGGSVSTLTIQRTQQEDSAVYLCATSGVAGPYEQYFGPGTRLTVT.

The chain is built from TRBV24-1 and TRBJ2-1; TRBD2 agrees at 12 bases. Germline V lookup: CDR1 KGHDR, CDR2 SFDVKD. This CDR3 comprises 16 residues. J lost 7 bases, V lost 5 bases, and 8 bases had no gene match. CDR3 bases: TGTGCCACCAGTGCCCGGGGGCTAGCGGGAGGGAATGAGCAGTTCTTC. It translates to CATSARGLAGGNEQFF.